A single sample gave rise to the 32 T cell receptor beta chains below, sequenced in a study of T-cell reconstitution after alpha-beta-depleted transplantation in children. The authors prepared the TCRbeta library with unique molecular identifiers. In TCRdb, the PCR reads were re-called with MiXCR into one record per CDR3 protein. The table shows around 96,000 distinct CDR3 sequences, with 12% occurring only once. The sequenced sample was PBMCs from the stem cell graft donor, obtained from the stem cell graft. The receptors here all came from a human donor who donated a stem cell graft to a child with inherited bone marrow failure.

The chain uses TRBV19 and TRBJ2-7; no clear D. The germline V and J ends were trimmed by 5 bases and 10 bases, with 21 bases remaining between them. This CDR3 contains 14 residues. Germline V gene sequence: CDR1 LNHDA, CDR2 SQIVND (reference sequence). CDR3 bases: TGTGCCAGTAGTCGTGGCAGGACGGGCCGCGATCAGTACTTC. Translating it yields CASSRGRTGRDQYF.

The chain combines TRBV19 with TRBJ2-2; 7 bases fit TRBD1. The CDR3 totals 14 residues. Germline CDR1 reads LNHDA; CDR2 reads SQIVND (reference sequence). The ends lost 5 bases at V and 7 bases at J; junction bases unmatched: 7. The CDR3 reads CASSPHTGVGELFF. In DNA, the CDR3 is TGTGCCAGTAGTCCTCACACAGGGGTCGGGGAGCTGTTTTTT.

In its sample, this clonotype was seen many times. The chain combines TRBV6-2 or TRBV6-3 with TRBJ2-1, with 10 positions matching TRBD2. The CDR3 spans 17 residues. CDR1 is MNHEY, CDR2 SVGEGT, per germline. The V segment lost 2 bases and the J segment 6 bases; nucleotides outside the gene matches: 10. The CDR3 DNA sequence: TGTGCCAGCAGTTACGGGGCGACTCTAGCGGGAGTCAATGAGCAGTTCTTC. Translating gives CASSYGATLAGVNEQFF.

This clonotype was seen repeatedly, ten times or more. The chain couples TRBV7-8 to TRBJ2-6; D possibly corresponds to TRBD1 (5 bases). Deletions cut 2 bases from V and 2 bases from J, with 13 bases between. This CDR3 region has 17 residues. Germline V gene data show CDR1 as SGHVS and CDR2 as FQNEAQ. The CDR3 DNA follows: TGTGCCAGCAGCTTAATGGGGCCAGGCACTGGGGCCAACGTCCTGACTTTC. Encoded protein: CASSLMGPGTGANVLTF.

The chain employs TRBV7-2 and TRBJ2-2; D assignment may be TRBD1 or TRBD2 (5 bases each). Between the trimmed V and J ends, which lost 5 bases and 3 bases, there was a span of 19 bases. The V gene's germline CDR1 is SGHTA and CDR2 FQGNSA. The CDR3 totals 17 residues. Written as DNA, the CDR3 is TGTGCCAGCAGCCATGACGTCGGGGCAGCATACACCGGGGAGCTGTTTTTT. The encoded protein is CASSHDVGAAYTGELFF.

In this sample, this clonotype turned up many times. This chain uses TRBV4-3 with TRBJ1-5, with 10 bases identical to TRBD1. The CDR3 contains 15 residues. Germline CDR1 is LGHNA and CDR2 is YSLEER. V gave up 4 bases and J gave up 4 bases; unmatched junction bases: 4. CDR3 nucleotides: TGCGCCAGCAGCCCTCGGACAGGGGGGAATCAGCCCCAGCATTTT. This encodes CASSPRTGGNQPQHF.

This clonotype was recorded many times. The chain links TRBV13 to TRBJ2-5; 12 nucleotides match TRBD2. The germline gives CDR1 PRHDT, CDR2 FYEKMQ (reference sequence). V lost 5 bases to trimming and J lost 5 bases; unmatched junction nucleotides: 6. The CDR3 is 15 amino acids. DNA for the CDR3: TGTGCCAGCAGCGCCAGACTAGCGGGGGAGGAGACCCAGTACTTC. Protein sequence: CASSARLAGEETQYF.

To note about this clonotype: A read error may be the cause here, since a much bigger clone is one base away. V usage is TRBV7-2 and J usage is TRBJ2-1; no clear D gene. The germline V and J ends were trimmed by 7 bases and 8 bases, with 6 bases remaining between them. Germline lookup yields CDR1 SGHTA and CDR2 FQGNSA. The CDR3 spans 10 residues. The CDR3 bases are TGTGCCAGCATCCCCCATGAGCAGTTCTTC. The encoded protein is CASIPHEQFF.

This clonotype was counted ten times or more. The DNA for the CDR3 is TGTGCCAGCAGCCCGAGGACAGCTAACACTGAAGCTTTCTTT. It specifies CASSPRTANTEAFF. This chain connects TRBV9 to TRBJ1-1, with TRBD1 as a possible D gene (6 bases). The CDR3 is 14 amino acids. V lost 4 bases to trimming and J lost 2 bases, with 12 bases between them. Germline V gene lookup returns CDR1 SGDLS and CDR2 YYNGEE.

To note about this clonotype: In this CDR3 the conserved last residue, phenylalanine or tryptophan, is missing, so a read error is likely. V gene TRBV29-1 combines with J gene TRBJ2-5; weak D call: TRBD2 (6 bases). Germline CDR1 reads SQVTM; CDR2 reads ANQGSEA. CDR3 length: 12 residues. Trimming left V 7 bases short and J 5 bases short, with 14 bases between. CDR3 sequence reads: CSAFWAGETQYS. The CDR3 DNA is TGCAGCGCTTTCTGGGCGGGGGAGACCCAGTACTCC.

In this sample, this clonotype turned up many times. This chain links TRBV5-1 with TRBJ2-2; 9 bases are shared with TRBD1. V was pared by 4 bases and J by 2 bases, with 9 bases of the junction left unmatched. The CDR3 has 17 residues. Germline V CDR1 and CDR2: SGHRS, YFSETQ. CDR3 sequence reads: CASSNRDRARNTGELFF. In DNA form, the CDR3 reads TGCGCCAGCAGCAACCGGGACAGGGCTCGAAACACCGGGGAGCTGTTTTTT. Drawing the rest from reference TRBV5-1 and TRBJ2-2, the complete variable domain is KAGVTQTPRYLIKTRGQQVTLSCSPISGHRSVSWYQQTPGQGLQFLFEYFSETQRNKGNFPGRFSGRQFSNSRSEMNVSTLELGDSALYLCASSNRDRARNTGELFFGEGSRLTVL.

This clonotype came up a few times. This CDR3 reads CASTWTGEEKLFF. CDR3 sequence (DNA): TGTGCCAGCACCTGGACAGGGGAAGAAAAACTGTTTTTT. V gene TRBV7-2 combines with J gene TRBJ1-4; 9 nucleotides match TRBD1. With 7 bases clipped from V and 8 bases from J, the junction kept 5 bases outside the gene matches. CDR1 SGHTA and CDR2 FQGNSA come from the germline V gene. The CDR3 sequence is 13 residues long.

The chain uses TRBV7-9 and TRBJ1-2; TRBD1 might be the D (6 bases). The CDR3 is made up of 14 amino acids. CDR1 is SEHNR and CDR2 is FQNEAQ in the germline V gene (reference sequence). Trimming removed 3 bases from V and 5 bases from J, with 13 bases in between. The CDR3 nucleotides read TGTGCCAGCAGCTTCCCGACAGGCTCATATGGCTACACCTTC. Amino acid sequence: CASSFPTGSYGYTF.

This clonotype was counted many times. The CDR3 DNA sequence: TGTGCCAGCAGCTTGGAAGGCGGGAGGGCCGTGGACATTCAGTACTTC. Protein sequence: CASSLEGGRAVDIQYF. J is TRBJ2-4 and V is TRBV5-5, with 9 nucleotides matching TRBD2. This CDR3 has 16 amino acids. After removal of 0 bases from V and 8 bases from J, the junction contained 9 bases not matched to a gene. The V gene's germline CDR1 is SGHKS and CDR2 YYEKEE (reference sequence).

This clonotype was found many times. The CDR3 coding sequence is TGTGCCAGCGGGGAGCTGGGAACTAGCGGGGCCGACAATGAGCAGTTCTTC. Residues: CASGELGTSGADNEQFF. This chain links TRBV12-3 or TRBV12-4 with TRBJ2-1; 10 nucleotides line up with TRBD2. Trimming cost V 8 bases and J 5 bases; bases outside gene matches: 15. The CDR3 consists of 17 residues.

This clonotype was seen many times. The chain recombines TRBV7-2 with TRBJ1-4; D unclear. V was pared by 5 bases and J by 8 bases, with 12 bases between. This CDR3 is 13 amino acids long. Germline assignment: CDR1 SGHTA and CDR2 FQGNSA. In DNA, the CDR3 is TGTGCCAGCAGCATCCGGGCCGAGGAAAAACTGTTTTTT. Its translation: CASSIRAEEKLFF.

This clonotype has at least ten counts. J is TRBJ1-2 and V is TRBV5-1; 7 bases line up with TRBD1. V was clipped by 4 bases and J by 6 bases; unmatched bases: 6. Germline values: CDR1 SGHRS, CDR2 YFSETQ. This CDR3 is 13 amino acids long. In nucleotides, the CDR3 is TGCGCCAGCAGCCCGACCGGGACAGATGGCTACACCTTC. Its translation: CASSPTGTDGYTF.

Many counts were recorded for this clonotype. CDR3 residues: CASRPGQGVYGYTF. CDR3 DNA: TGTGCCAGCAGGCCAGGACAGGGCGTCTACGGCTACACCTTC. The J gene is TRBJ1-2, the V gene TRBV2; 8 bases fit TRBD1. The length of the CDR3 is 14 residues. The V segment lost 6 bases and the J segment 8 bases; nucleotides outside the gene matches: 11. Germline CDR1 is SNHLY and CDR2 is FYNNEI.

The chain has TRBV7-2 and TRBJ2-7; 7 bases agree with TRBD1. After removal of 6 bases from V and 2 bases from J, the junction contained 4 bases not matched to a gene. This CDR3 has 13 amino acids. Germline CDR1 and CDR2: SGHTA and FQGNSA. CDR3: CASRYRGPYEQYF. DNA for the CDR3: TGTGCCAGCAGGTACAGGGGTCCCTACGAGCAGTACTTC.

This clonotype was seen repeatedly, ten times or more. This chain joins TRBV7-3 and TRBJ1-2, with D perhaps matching TRBD1 (6 bases). Trimming left V 4 bases short and J 7 bases short, with 13 bases between. The CDR3 loop spans 13 amino acids. Germline V lookup: CDR1 SGHTA, CDR2 FQGTGA. CDR3 DNA sequence: TGTGCCAGCAGCTCAGGCACAGGGTCTGGCTACACCTTC. The encoded protein is CASSSGTGSGYTF.

V gene TRBV18 combines with J gene TRBJ2-3, with D possibly called TRBD1 or TRBD2 (5 bases each). The CDR3 runs to 15 residues. Trimming shortened V by 2 bases and J by 11 bases, and 20 bases separated the two germline ends. The germline CDR1 and CDR2 sequences are KGHSH and LQKENI. The CDR3 protein is CASSPTGTPPVGQYF. As DNA, the CDR3 is TGTGCCAGCTCACCAACGGGGACGCCCCCCGTGGGGCAGTATTTT.

The V call is TRBV2, the J call TRBJ1-1, with unresolved D. Germline assignment: CDR1 SNHLY and CDR2 FYNNEI. The CDR3 totals 16 residues. Deletions cut 0 bases from V and 0 bases from J, with 11 bases between. CDR3 loop: CASSEAGKELNTEAFF. CDR3 DNA: TGTGCCAGCAGTGAAGCGGGTAAGGAGTTGAACACTGAAGCTTTCTTT.

This clonotype came up many times. The gene calls are TRBV18 and TRBJ2-2, with 8 bases aligning to TRBD1. Per the germline V gene, CDR1 is KGHSH and CDR2 is LQKENI. Unmatched junction bases numbered 1, after V lost 1 base and J lost 0 bases. The length of the CDR3 is 16 residues. CDR3 DNA sequence: TGTGCCAGCTCACCACAGACAGGGGCGAACACCGGGGAGCTGTTTTTT. It translates to CASSPQTGANTGELFF.

This clonotype was detected ten times or more. The V call is TRBV20-1, the J call TRBJ2-1, with 15 bases matching TRBD2. Unmatched junction bases numbered 4, after V lost 2 bases and J lost 8 bases. Germline-derived CDR1 and CDR2 are DFQATT and SNEGSKA (reference sequence). This CDR3 is 15 amino acids long. CDR3 coding DNA: TGCAGTGCTAGACCAAGGACTAGCGGGAGGGATGAGCAGTTCTTC. Translation gives CSARPRTSGRDEQFF.

The rearrangement links TRBV2 to TRBJ2-1; 8 positions agree with TRBD2. The CDR3 extends over 14 amino acids. The V gene's germline CDR1 is SNHLY and CDR2 FYNNEI. Trimming removed 4 bases from V and 5 bases from J; junction bases left unmatched: 4. DNA of the CDR3: TGTGCCAGCAGTGTGGAAGCGGGGGACAATGAGCAGTTCTTC. It encodes CASSVEAGDNEQFF.

Many counts were recorded for this clonotype. The chain employs TRBV12-3 or TRBV12-4 and TRBJ2-2; 8 nucleotides align to TRBD1. J lost 1 base, V lost 6 bases, and 1 base had no gene match. The CDR3 loop spans 14 amino acids. CDR3 sequence (DNA): TGTGCCAGCAGGGGACAGGAGAACACCGGGGAGCTGTTTTTT. It translates to CASRGQENTGELFF.

A word on this clonotype: A clone one base away is much larger, so this may be a read error. The genes are TRBV6-6 and TRBJ1-1; the D is unclear. Looked up from germline, CDR1 is MNHNY and CDR2 is SVGAGI (reference sequence). The CDR3 spans 12 residues. Trimming removed 0 bases at V and 6 bases at J, with 5 bases between. The CDR3 DNA reads as TGTGCCAGCAGTTACTCTGGCGCTGAAGCTTTCTTT. Its protein is CASSYSGAEAFF.

The J gene is TRBJ1-1, the V gene TRBV7-6; unclear D gene. The V gene lost 7 bases and the J gene lost 9 bases, with 15 bases spanning the gap. There are 12 residues in the CDR3. CDR1 and CDR2 (germline): SGHVS, FNYEAQ. The CDR3 DNA follows: TGTGCCAGCAAGAACGTCGGCCTGAAAGCTTTCTTT. Its translation: CASKNVGLKAFF.

Ten or more counts support this clonotype. The rearrangement uses TRBV7-2 and TRBJ2-7; D unresolved. There are 12 residues in the CDR3. V was trimmed by 2 bases and J by 0 bases, leaving 2 bases between them. Germline CDR1 is SGHTA and CDR2 is FQGNSA. The CDR3 loop reads CASSLPSYEQYF. The CDR3 DNA reads TGTGCCAGCAGCTTACCCTCCTACGAGCAGTACTTC.

This clonotype has a count of ten or more. V usage is TRBV20-1 and J usage is TRBJ1-1; possibly TRBD1 for D (5 bases). Trimming left V 0 bases short and J 1 base short, with 9 bases between. Looked up from germline, CDR1 is DFQATT and CDR2 is SNEGSKA (reference sequence). The CDR3 totals 14 residues. This CDR3 is CSAREGTSNTEAFF. Written as DNA, the CDR3 is TGCAGTGCTAGAGAAGGGACCTCGAACACTGAAGCTTTCTTT.

This clonotype was observed many times. The V and J genes are TRBV27 and TRBJ1-1; 10 bases agree with TRBD1. V was pared by 5 bases and J by 7 bases, with 1 base of the junction left unmatched. Looked up from germline, CDR1 is MNHEY and CDR2 is SMNVEV (reference sequence). This CDR3 region has 12 residues. CDR3 loop: CASSRTGGEAFF. CDR3 in DNA: TGTGCCAGCAGTAGGACAGGGGGTGAAGCTTTCTTT.

V and J are TRBV7-2 and TRBJ2-1, with D tentatively TRBD2 (7 bases). The V end was cut by 2 bases, the J end by 6 bases, with 14 bases between. This CDR3 is 15 amino acids long. Germline V gene lookup returns CDR1 SGHTA and CDR2 FQGNSA. The CDR3 protein is CASSLRAGAPNEQFF. CDR3 sequence (DNA): TGTGCCAGCAGCTTAAGGGCGGGGGCCCCCAATGAGCAGTTCTTC.